The rows below give T cell receptor beta chains drawn from one sample of a study of blood T cell repertoires in COVID-19. TCRdb's copy holds only in-frame clones and misses some; the assay was immunoSEQ multiplex PCR. The table has approximately 170,000 clones, less than 85% seen once. The sample consisted of PBMCs or T cells enriched from blood (not recorded which). The receptors were sampled from a man aged 45-65 years who had recovered from COVID-19. CDR3s include the opening cysteine and the closing phenylalanine or tryptophan. The D gene is left open where the match is weak. Clone size appears in some rows only: once, few, many, or a class for an expanded clone.

clone size: .; D gene: .; J gene: TRBJ1-5; V gene: TRBV4-1; CDR3 protein: CASSPGGGVGQPQHF; CDR3 DNA: TGCGCCAGCAGCCCGGGCGGAGGGGTAGGTCAGCCCCAGCATTTT
clone size: .; D gene: TRBD1; J gene: TRBJ1-5; V gene: TRBV6-5; CDR3 protein: CARCPRQGYKPQHF; CDR3 DNA: TGTGCCAGGTGTCCAAGACAGGGCTATAAGCCCCAGCATTTT
clone size: .; D gene: TRBD1; J gene: TRBJ1-4; V gene: TRBV28; CDR3 protein: CASRDSFFSKLFF; CDR3 DNA: TGTGCCAGTAGGGACAGCTTTTTCTCGAAACTGTTTTTT
clone size: .; D gene: TRBD2; J gene: TRBJ2-5; V gene: TRBV5-1; CDR3 protein: CASSLDVAGDQETQYF; CDR3 DNA: TGCGCCAGCAGCTTGGATGTAGCGGGGGACCAAGAGACCCAGTACTTC
clone size: .; D gene: .; J gene: TRBJ1-2; V gene: TRBV29-1; CDR3 protein: CSVRPDRRGDGYTF; CDR3 DNA: TGCAGCGTCCGACCTGACAGGCGCGGAGATGGCTACACCTTC
clone size: .; D gene: .; J gene: TRBJ2-1; V gene: TRBV27; CDR3 protein: CASSASGLYNEQFF; CDR3 DNA: TGTGCCAGCAGTGCCTCGGGACTCTACAATGAGCAGTTCTTC
clone size: .; D gene: .; J gene: TRBJ2-4; V gene: TRBV18; CDR3 protein: CASSPQGQVLGIQYF; CDR3 DNA: TGTGCCAGCTCACCACAGGGGCAGGTCTTAGGCATTCAGTACTTC
clone size: .; D gene: .; J gene: TRBJ2-2; V gene: TRBV6-5; CDR3 protein: CASSWRARRTGELFF; CDR3 DNA: TGTGCCAGCAGTTGGAGGGCCCGACGCACCGGGGAGCTGTTTTTT
clone size: .; D gene: .; J gene: TRBJ1-1; V gene: TRBV6-2/TRBV6-3; CDR3 protein: CASSRWANTEAFF; CDR3 DNA: TGTGCCAGCAGTCGGTGGGCGAACACTGAAGCTTTCTTT
clone size: .; D gene: TRBD1; J gene: TRBJ1-1; V gene: TRBV19; CDR3 protein: CASSTETGWTTEAFF; CDR3 DNA: TGTGCCAGTAGTACAGAGACAGGGTGGACCACTGAAGCTTTCTTT
clone size: .; D gene: .; J gene: TRBJ1-5; V gene: TRBV6-1; CDR3 protein: CASSETPGGPQHF; CDR3 DNA: TGTGCCAGCAGTGAAACGCCCGGGGGGCCCCAGCATTTT
clone size: .; D gene: .; J gene: TRBJ2-3; V gene: TRBV6-4; CDR3 protein: CASSEQAEDTQYF; CDR3 DNA: TGTGCCAGCAGTGAACAGGCGGAGGATACGCAGTATTTT
clone size: .; D gene: .; J gene: TRBJ1-3; V gene: TRBV5-1; CDR3 protein: CASSFLGQTSSGNTIYF; CDR3 DNA: TGCGCCAGCAGCTTTTTGGGGCAGACGAGCTCTGGAAACACCATATATTTT
clone size: .; D gene: TRBD1; J gene: TRBJ2-3; V gene: TRBV30; CDR3 protein: CAWNPGTGKGTDTQYF; CDR3 DNA: TGTGCCTGGAACCCCGGGACAGGGAAGGGCACAGATACGCAGTATTTT
clone size: .; D gene: TRBD1; J gene: TRBJ1-5; V gene: TRBV5-1; CDR3 protein: CASSTGTGGAGNQPQHF; CDR3 DNA: TGCGCCAGCAGCACCGGGACAGGGGGCGCTGGCAATCAGCCCCAGCATTTT
clone size: .; D gene: TRBD1; J gene: TRBJ1-1; V gene: TRBV28; CDR3 protein: CASSMTRGQGPNTEAFF; CDR3 DNA: TGTGCCAGCAGTATGACCCGGGGACAGGGCCCGAACACTGAAGCTTTCTTT
clone size: .; D gene: .; J gene: TRBJ1-3; V gene: TRBV29-1; CDR3 protein: CSVTTAGNTIYF; CDR3 DNA: TGCAGCGTCACGACAGCTGGAAACACCATATATTTT
clone size: .; D gene: .; J gene: TRBJ1-4; V gene: TRBV4-3; CDR3 protein: CASSQDLGPSNEKLFF; CDR3 DNA: TGCGCCAGCAGCCAAGATCTAGGCCCGAGTAATGAAAAACTGTTTTTT
clone size: few; D gene: .; J gene: TRBJ1-1; V gene: TRBV7-3; CDR3 protein: CASSSRQSEAFF; CDR3 DNA: TGTGCCAGCAGCTCACGACAGAGTGAAGCTTTCTTT
clone size: .; D gene: .; J gene: TRBJ1-2; V gene: TRBV2; CDR3 protein: CASSYASGQTNYGYTF; CDR3 DNA: TGTGCCAGCAGTTATGCTTCAGGACAAACTAACTATGGCTACACCTTC
clone size: .; D gene: TRBD2; J gene: TRBJ2-5; V gene: TRBV5-4; CDR3 protein: CASSPTGGGQETQYF; CDR3 DNA: TGTGCCAGCAGCCCCACCGGGGGGGGCCAAGAGACCCAGTACTTC
clone size: .; D gene: TRBD1; J gene: TRBJ1-1; V gene: TRBV12-3/TRBV12-4; CDR3 protein: CASTLGQVTEAFF; CDR3 DNA: TGTGCCAGCACTCTCGGACAGGTCACTGAAGCTTTCTTT
clone size: .; D gene: .; J gene: TRBJ1-1; V gene: TRBV5-6; CDR3 protein: CASSLGHEAFF; CDR3 DNA: TGTGCCAGCAGCTTGGGACACGAAGCTTTCTTT
clone size: .; D gene: TRBD1; J gene: TRBJ2-7; V gene: TRBV18; CDR3 protein: CASSPLGQAPYEQYF; CDR3 DNA: TGTGCCAGCTCTCCGCTCGGACAGGCCCCCTACGAGCAGTACTTC
clone size: .; D gene: .; J gene: TRBJ2-5; V gene: TRBV15; CDR3 protein: CATSRDGVSQYF; CDR3 DNA: TGTGCCACCAGCAGAGACGGGGTTTCCCAGTACTTC
clone size: .; D gene: .; J gene: TRBJ2-5; V gene: TRBV24-1; CDR3 protein: CATSRGGAQETQYF; CDR3 DNA: TGTGCCACCAGTAGGGGGGGCGCCCAAGAGACCCAGTACTTC
clone size: few; D gene: TRBD1; J gene: TRBJ1-2; V gene: TRBV5-6; CDR3 protein: CASSSVPGQGNYGYTF; CDR3 DNA: TGTGCCAGCAGCTCGGTCCCGGGACAGGGAAACTATGGCTACACCTTC
clone size: .; D gene: .; J gene: TRBJ2-7; V gene: TRBV7-6; CDR3 protein: CASSLEEGFGYEQYF; CDR3 DNA: TGTGCCAGCAGCTTAGAGGAGGGCTTTGGCTACGAGCAGTACTTC
clone size: .; D gene: TRBD1; J gene: TRBJ2-1; V gene: TRBV18; CDR3 protein: CASSLLEGADEQFF; CDR3 DNA: TGTGCCAGCTCACTTCTCGAGGGGGCCGATGAGCAGTTCTTC
clone size: .; D gene: .; J gene: TRBJ1-5; V gene: TRBV4-2; CDR3 protein: CASSPAASNQPQHF; CDR3 DNA: TGTGCCAGCAGCCCAGCGGCTAGCAATCAGCCCCAGCATTTT
clone size: .; D gene: .; J gene: TRBJ2-7; V gene: TRBV11-3; CDR3 protein: CASSAVPGILEAHEQYF; CDR3 DNA: TGTGCCAGCAGCGCTGTCCCCGGGATACTAGAGGCCCACGAGCAGTACTTC
clone size: .; D gene: .; J gene: TRBJ1-2; V gene: TRBV3-1/TRBV3-2; CDR3 protein: CASSPDSGYGYTF; CDR3 DNA: TGTGCCAGCAGCCCAGACAGCGGCTATGGCTACACCTTC
clone size: .; D gene: .; J gene: TRBJ2-5; V gene: TRBV4-1; CDR3 protein: CASSQSRDFGETQYF; CDR3 DNA: TGCGCCAGCAGCCAGAGCCGGGATTTCGGCGAGACCCAGTACTTC
clone size: .; D gene: .; J gene: TRBJ1-1; V gene: TRBV15; CDR3 protein: CATSRLRQGNTEAFF; CDR3 DNA: TGTGCCACCAGCAGACTTCGCCAGGGGAACACTGAAGCTTTCTTT
clone size: .; D gene: .; J gene: TRBJ2-1; V gene: TRBV7-3; CDR3 protein: CASSLGGANEQFF; CDR3 DNA: TGTGCCAGCAGCCTTGGGGGGGCCAATGAGCAGTTCTTC
clone size: .; D gene: .; J gene: TRBJ2-1; V gene: TRBV6-4; CDR3 protein: CASSATWSSYNEQFF; CDR3 DNA: TGTGCCAGCAGCGCGACTTGGAGCTCCTACAATGAGCAGTTCTTC
clone size: .; D gene: TRBD1; J gene: TRBJ1-5; V gene: TRBV4-2; CDR3 protein: CASSPTSGQGYQPQHF; CDR3 DNA: TGTGCCAGCAGCCCGACATCGGGACAGGGCTATCAGCCCCAGCATTTT
clone size: .; D gene: TRBD1; J gene: TRBJ1-1; V gene: TRBV18; CDR3 protein: CASSPPRTGPGEAFF; CDR3 DNA: TGTGCCAGCTCACCACCCCGGACAGGGCCGGGTGAAGCTTTCTTT
clone size: .; D gene: TRBD2; J gene: TRBJ2-5; V gene: TRBV4-2; CDR3 protein: CASSQDRPSGSQETQYF; CDR3 DNA: TGTGCCAGCAGCCAAGATCGGCCTAGCGGAAGCCAAGAGACCCAGTACTTC
clone size: .; D gene: TRBD1; J gene: TRBJ2-2; V gene: TRBV19; CDR3 protein: CASSIPRGTGGKAGELFF; CDR3 DNA: TGCGCCAGTAGTATACCGAGGGGGACAGGGGGCAAGGCCGGGGAGCTGTTTTTT
clone size: .; D gene: .; J gene: TRBJ2-1; V gene: TRBV28; CDR3 protein: CASGRVPYNEQFF; CDR3 DNA: TGTGCCAGTGGGCGGGTCCCCTACAATGAGCAGTTCTTC
clone size: .; D gene: .; J gene: TRBJ1-2; V gene: TRBV4-2; CDR3 protein: CASSQELRAAFGYTF; CDR3 DNA: TGTGCCAGCAGCCAAGAACTGCGCGCGGCCTTTGGCTACACCTTC
clone size: .; D gene: .; J gene: TRBJ1-2; V gene: TRBV4-1; CDR3 protein: CASSQGGGSQDYTF; CDR3 DNA: TGCGCCAGCAGCCAGGGGGGGGGATCGCAAGACTACACCTTC
clone size: .; D gene: .; J gene: TRBJ1-6; V gene: TRBV3-1/TRBV3-2; CDR3 protein: CASSQVWSGSPLHF; CDR3 DNA: TGTGCCAGCAGCCAAGTATGGAGCGGCTCACCCCTCCACTTT
clone size: .; D gene: TRBD1; J gene: TRBJ1-5; V gene: TRBV4-1; CDR3 protein: CASSQGRGGGAGQPQHF; CDR3 DNA: TGCGCCAGCAGCCAAGGCCGTGGAGGGGGCGCGGGTCAGCCCCAGCATTTT
clone size: .; D gene: TRBD1; J gene: TRBJ1-6; V gene: TRBV11-2; CDR3 protein: CASSSGTAYNSPLHF; CDR3 DNA: TGTGCCAGCAGCTCCGGGACAGCCTATAATTCACCCCTCCACTTT
clone size: .; D gene: .; J gene: TRBJ1-2; V gene: TRBV18; CDR3 protein: CASSPNRDGYGYTF; CDR3 DNA: TGTGCCAGCTCACCAAACAGGGACGGCTATGGCTACACCTTC
clone size: .; D gene: TRBD1; J gene: TRBJ1-1; V gene: TRBV3-1/TRBV3-2; CDR3 protein: CASSHQDRGVREAFF; CDR3 DNA: TGTGCCAGCAGCCACCAGGACAGGGGGGTTCGAGAAGCTTTCTTT
clone size: few; D gene: .; J gene: TRBJ1-1; V gene: TRBV3-1/TRBV3-2; CDR3 protein: CASSQTGLVEAFF; CDR3 DNA: TGTGCCAGCAGCCAGACGGGACTCGTTGAAGCTTTCTTT
clone size: .; D gene: TRBD2; J gene: TRBJ2-2; V gene: TRBV4-2; CDR3 protein: CASSQDWSGGITGELFF; CDR3 DNA: TGTGCCAGCAGCCAAGATTGGAGCGGGGGAATCACCGGGGAGCTGTTTTTT